This TCR beta chain is from a study of cytomegalovirus exposure and HLA in healthy donors. Study-wide background: There were several hundred genotyped donors. Of these, about 86% fell in the genetic ancestry cluster associated with self-reported Caucasian donors.

This clone was counted only a few times. As yet, its antigen is unknown. General study results and limits: The study carried out a later analysis of TCR beta sequences. It associated some 18,000 of them with specific HLA alleles at a false discovery rate of 0.05. Several top significant clusters appeared, in a later analysis, to be linked to common viral pathogens. Sequencing likely caused a cluster of highly shared sequence variants.

13 Jbeta primers and 60 Vbeta primers were used for the PCR. TCRdb's copy holds only in-frame clones and misses some; the assay was immunoSEQ multiplex PCR. The sample lists around 140,000 clones; 60% to 80% were seen once. The CDR3 length is 14 residues. From germline, CDR1 is KGHSH and CDR2 LQKENI. V lost 2 bases and J lost 2, with 10 bases in between. The specimen was PBMCs. V is TRBV18 and J is TRBJ2-7, with a weak D call TRBD1 (5 bases). This receptor was taken from a man aged 45-65 years in good health and CMV-seropositive. CDR3 region: CASSPGTGPYEQYF. DNA of the CDR3: TGTGCCAGCTCACCAGGAACAGGACCCTACGAGCAGTACTTC. Variable domain in full (rest from reference TRBV18 and TRBJ2-7): NAGVMQNPRHLVRRRGQEARLRCSPMKGHSHVYWYRQLPEEGLKFMVYLQKENIIDESGMPKERFSAEFPKEGPSILRIQQVVRGDSAAYFCASSPGTGPYEQYFGPGTRLTVT.